Sequencing of this T cell receptor beta chain was carried out in a study of PD-L1 blockade in urothelial cancer (dated by TCRdb to about 2017). As for the study more broadly: Twenty-five of 29 patients were males with bladder-origin urothelial cancer, and about 65% of the 29 reported a prior smoking history. Patients had an ECOG performance status of 0 or 1 and had received between 0 and 3 prior chemotherapy regimens. A median of 141,255 T cells and 80,000 or so unique TCRs was obtained from blood samples, and a median clonality of roughly 0.082 was observed. Pretreatment tumor samples, along with matched peripheral blood collected serially before and after atezolizumab treatment, underwent TCR sequencing. In the same patients who had TCR sequencing, pretreatment tumors also underwent whole exome sequencing and RNA sequencing. An exploratory multi-omic analysis was conducted of the somatic, immune and clinical correlates of response to PD-L1 blockade with atezolizumab in urothelial cancer. Over 28 patients had pretreatment blood TCR-seq, roughly 25 had at least one posttreatment blood collection, and roughly 25 had tumor TCR-seq. Durable clinical benefit was defined as a progression-free survival longer than 6 months, and TCR features were additionally tested against progression-free survival and overall survival. Durable clinical benefit was achieved by nine patients but not by the remaining 20. Blood samples were analyzed 3 weeks after the start of treatment (second dose) and 6 weeks after the start of treatment. Overall study outcomes, separate from this receptor: Because of the small sample size (n ≈ 27) and the many exploratory analyses performed, the results are intended to be regarded as hypothesis-generating. A pretreatment peripheral blood TCR clonality below the median was linked to improved progression-free and overall survival. Patients with durable benefit showed greater expansion of tumor-associated TCR clones in peripheral blood 3 weeks after starting treatment (n ≈ 20, p = 0.022).

The time point label here, explained by the study, means: pretreatment peripheral blood. The Qiagen DNeasy Blood extraction kit was used to purify genomic DNA from total PBMCs and tumor samples. PBMCs were collected pretreatment and during treatment, and were isolated and stored as previously described. With regard to this clone: No cognate antigen has been identified for it. Base qualities are not recorded, but no much larger clone differs from it by a single base.

Each PCR received spiked-in synthetic TCR analog templates so that absolute template abundance could be estimated from read counts. Using the immunoSEQ assay, TCRbeta CDR3 regions were amplified from genomic DNA with bias-controlled V and J gene primers. Rearranged TCRbeta segments were sequenced at approximately 20X coverage. Turning to the authors' computational methods: Clustering was used to correct sequencing errors, and CDR3s were annotated against IMGT to assign V, D and J genes. Out-of-frame and stop-codon sequences were excluded, and only productive TCRbeta rearrangements were used in downstream analyses. Clonality was computed as one minus Shannon entropy normalized by the log of the number of unique productive sequences. Clones differing between time points or between blood and tumor were identified using Fisher's exact test with Benjamini-Hochberg correction, with an adjusted p below 0.01 applied as the threshold. TCRdb mirrors the immuneACCESS table, restricted to in-frame sequences. Some clones are absent from its copies; in checked studies, under half trace to an unresolved V gene, and the reason for the others is unknown. V, J and clone size were drawn from that table, and D and trimming were deduced from the DNA. The sample yields 45,000 or so clones; roughly 88% were counted once. The biggest ten clones account for around 25% of the sample.

Sequencing was performed on PBMCs, taken around atezolizumab (anti-PD-L1) treatment. The sequence was obtained from a donor over 35 with urothelial cancer.

The nucleotide sequence reads as follows: TGTGCCAGCAGCATTGGACAGGCCAACGTCCTGACTTTC. Its amino acids are CASSIGQANVLTF. The chain is assembled from TRBV7-6 and TRBJ2-6; the D gene is possibly TRBD1, with 5 bases matching. V loses 5 bases, J loses 6 bases, and the germline ends lie 8 bases apart. The CDR3 starts with the cysteine, ends with the phenylalanine, and has 13 residues. Only the CDR3 part of the read is kept: 39 bases, read in frame from the first base. The CDR1 and CDR2 encoded by the germline V gene are SGHVS and FNYEAQ.